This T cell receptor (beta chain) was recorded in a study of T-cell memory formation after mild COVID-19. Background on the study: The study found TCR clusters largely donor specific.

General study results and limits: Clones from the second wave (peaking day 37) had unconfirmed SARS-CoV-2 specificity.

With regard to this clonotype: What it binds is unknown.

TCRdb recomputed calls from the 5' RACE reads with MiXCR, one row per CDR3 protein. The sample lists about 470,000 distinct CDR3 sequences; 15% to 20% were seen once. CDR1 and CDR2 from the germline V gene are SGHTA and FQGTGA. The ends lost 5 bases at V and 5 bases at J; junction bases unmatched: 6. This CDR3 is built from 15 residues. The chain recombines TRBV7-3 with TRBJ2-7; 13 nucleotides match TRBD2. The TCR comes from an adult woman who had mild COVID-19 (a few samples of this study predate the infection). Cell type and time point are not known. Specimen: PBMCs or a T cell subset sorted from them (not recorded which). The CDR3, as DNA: TGTGCCAGCAGCCCCGGGACTAGCGGGAAGAACGAGCAGTACTTC. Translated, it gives CASSPGTSGKNEQYF.